This T cell receptor (beta chain) was sequenced in a study of shared clonotypes between healthy human individuals. The overall study: Two women and a few men aged 18 to 49 served as donors. Study observations and caveats: The study generally estimated greater richness for naive than memory subsets.

This was a deep-level run. Clones were read by immunoSEQ multiplex PCR, and TCRdb kept only the in-frame ones, dropping some. The sample has roughly 640,000 clones, roughly 97% seen once. CDR3 size: 16 residues. Germline V CDR1 and CDR2: MNHNY, SVGAGI (reference sequence). This clone showed up just once. Its antigen is unknown. The genes are TRBV6-6 and TRBJ2-5; 9 bases are a match to TRBD2. Near its end, the DNA agrees better with TRBJ2-7, so the J call may be wrong. Sequenced sample: naive CD4+ T cells sorted from blood. Subset indicated: CD45RA+ positively selected. The sequence came from a woman in her thirties in good health. The CDR3 protein is CASSQGRTSDSYEQYF. CDR3 sequence (DNA): TGTGCCAGCAGTCAGGGGAGGACTAGCGACTCCTACGAGCAGTACTTC.